This note documents a single T cell receptor (beta chain) sequence. CDR1 KGHSH and CDR2 LQKENI come from the germline V gene. V dropped 1 base and J dropped 2 bases, with 14 bases sitting between them. The CDR3 runs 16 residues. A Seattle source enrolled patients during active infection and followed them longitudinally. This sample is drawn from a study of blood T cell repertoires in COVID-19. For the study at large: PBMCs, B-cell-depleted T cells, or T cells provided the cDNA or gDNA that made up the material.

Generated by immunoSEQ multiplex PCR, the TCRdb table keeps only in-frame clones and is missing some. The sample lists approximately 210,000 clones; 85% to 90% were seen once. The V gene is TRBV18, the J gene TRBJ2-5; perhaps TRBD1 as D (5 bases). The receptor's source is a man between 45 and 60 years old with COVID-19, enrolled during active disease. The sample comprised peripheral blood. CDR3 protein: CASSPHNRYKQETQYF. DNA for the CDR3: TGTGCCAGCTCACCACACAACAGGTACAAGCAAGAGACCCAGTACTTC.